This T cell receptor (beta chain) was profiled in a study of T cells in Graves' hyperthyroidism and ophthalmopathy. The table lists this clonotype with a few counts. The antigen is undetermined. Whole-study findings and limits: Ophthalmopathy and stable hyperthyroidism were told apart by a 13 V-J model.

The CDR3 runs 13 residues. From germline, CDR1 is LNHDA and CDR2 SQIVND (reference sequence). Trimming took 4 bases from V and 8 from J, leaving 14 bases between them. It was RNA transcripts that yielded the amplified TCR beta CDR3 regions. Carried out on the TCR CDR3, a first-round RT-PCR used the HTBI primer set. TCRdb re-derived calls from the multiplex PCR reads in MiXCR, one entry per CDR3 protein. The sample lists under 350,000 distinct CDR3 sequences, over 15% occurring once. Used for diagnoses were clinical symptoms, serum thyroxine and TRAb, thyroid ultrasound and orbital computed tomography. Fresh 10 ml peripheral blood yielded PBMCs.

The sample consisted of blood. V is TRBV19 and J is TRBJ1-2; D gene uncertain. This clonotype originated in a woman aged 55-69 years with Graves' ophthalmopathy. In DNA, the CDR3 is TGTGCCAGTAGTACGAGTGGTCGGCGGGGCTACACCTTC. It translates to CASSTSGRRGYTF.